The 27 T cell receptor beta chains in this list originate from one sample, sequenced in a study of T cells in Graves' hyperthyroidism and ophthalmopathy. Using RNA transcripts as the source, TCR beta CDR3 regions were amplified. The TCR CDR3 was amplified in a first-round RT-PCR using the HTBI primer set. TCRdb re-analysed the multiplex PCR reads in MiXCR, keeping a single row per CDR3 protein. The sample holds 200,000 or so distinct CDR3 sequences; around 16% are singletons and the top ten take roughly 49%. Input material: blood. The receptors stem from a woman in her forties or fifties with Graves' hyperthyroidism.

This clonotype was found a few times. The CDR3 DNA reads TGTGCCACCCGGGGGGTGCAGACCGTTTCGACCTCTGGGGCCAACGTCCTGACTTTC. The encoded protein is CATRGVQTVSTSGANVLTF. This chain connects TRBV19 to TRBJ2-6; 7 nucleotides match TRBD2. The ends lost 10 bases at V and 0 bases at J; junction bases unmatched: 18. The CDR3 extends over 19 amino acids. Germline CDR1 reads LNHDA; CDR2 reads SQIVND (reference sequence).

The chain is built from TRBV12-5 and TRBJ2-1, with a tentative D call TRBD2 (5 bases). Trimming took off 1 base at V and 8 bases at J, with 9 bases between the two ends. The CDR3 runs 13 residues. The germline CDR1 and CDR2 sequences are LGHNT and FRNRAP. Written as DNA, the CDR3 is TGTGCTAGTGGTTTGGCCCGGGGATATGAGCAGTTCTTC. This gives the protein CASGLARGYEQFF.

Notes on this clonotype: This may be a read error, as it is one base from a much larger clone. The CDR3 bases are TGTGCCAGCTCACGAGACGGGGAGACCCAGTTCTTC. Encoded protein: CASSRDGETQFF. The genes are TRBV18 and TRBJ2-1, with a tentative D call TRBD2 (5 bases). CDR1 is KGHSH and CDR2 is LQKENI in the germline V gene. Trimming stripped 4 bases from V and 13 bases from J, with 14 bases between. The CDR3 length is 12 residues. Using reference TRBV18 and TRBJ2-1 for the parts outside the CDR3, the full variable domain is NAGVMQNPRHLVRRRGQEARLRCSPMKGHSHVYWYRQLPEEGLKFMVYLQKENIIDESGMPKERFSAEFPKEGPSILRIQQVVRGDSAAYFCASSRDGETQFFGPGTRLTVL.

This clonotype has ten or more counts. CDR3 DNA sequence: TGTGCCAGCAGTCCGCGGGGGTTCAGCAATGAGCAGTTCTTC. It yields the protein CASSPRGFSNEQFF. V is TRBV12-3 or TRBV12-4 and J is TRBJ2-1, with 7 bases aligning to TRBD2. Losses at the gene ends were 5 bases for V and 6 bases for J; bases not matched to a gene: 7. The CDR3 is 14 residues long.

This clonotype was counted ten times or more. The J gene is TRBJ1-1, the V gene TRBV7-3; 10 bases match TRBD1. J was trimmed by 0 bases and V by 5 bases; bases with no gene match: 3. Germline lookup yields CDR1 SGHTA and CDR2 FQGTGA. The CDR3 has 15 amino acids. The CDR3 DNA is TGTGCCAGCAGCCCAGACAGGGGGCTGAACACTGAAGCTTTCTTT. Its protein is CASSPDRGLNTEAFF.

The chain employs TRBV19 and TRBJ2-1, with 10 bases aligning to TRBD2. V lost 5 bases to trimming and J lost 1 base; unmatched junction nucleotides: 5. Per the germline V gene, CDR1 is LNHDA and CDR2 is SQIVND (reference sequence). The CDR3 runs to 16 residues. This chain's CDR3 is CASSDSGRLSYNEQFF. CDR3 nucleotide sequence: TGTGCCAGTAGTGATAGCGGGAGGCTATCCTACAATGAGCAGTTCTTC.

This clonotype appeared many times. The chain recombines TRBV14 with TRBJ2-1, with 8 nucleotides matching TRBD2. This CDR3 comprises 14 residues. Germline V gene data show CDR1 as SGHDN and CDR2 as FVKESK. The trim removed 4 bases at V and 4 bases at J, leaving 3 bases unmatched. CDR3 loop: CASSLREAYNEQFF. CDR3 coding DNA: TGTGCCAGCAGCCTGCGGGAGGCGTACAATGAGCAGTTCTTC. The complete variable domain, with remaining parts taken from reference TRBV14 and TRBJ2-1, reads EAGVTQFPSHSVIEKGQTVTLRCDPISGHDNLYWYRRVMGKEIKFLLHFVKESKQDESGMPNNRFLAERTGGTYSTLKVQPAELEDSGVYFCASSLREAYNEQFFGPGTRLTVL.

This clonotype was found many times. This chain joins TRBV27 and TRBJ2-3; 11 bases line up with TRBD1. The CDR3 contains 15 residues. Trimming at V came to 7 bases and at J to 4 bases, leaving 7 bases not matched to a gene. CDR1 MNHEY and CDR2 SMNVEV come from the germline V gene (reference sequence). The CDR3 loop is CASIPGTGGADTQYF. The CDR3 region has the DNA TGTGCCAGCATCCCCGGGACAGGGGGTGCAGATACGCAGTATTTT.

This clonotype was seen a handful of times. V usage is TRBV19 and J usage is TRBJ2-1; D is unclear. The CDR3 contains 15 residues. CDR1 LNHDA and CDR2 SQIVND come from the germline V gene (reference sequence). Trimming removed 3 bases from V and 5 bases from J, with 14 bases in between. CDR3 in amino acids: CASSIDPLFNNEQFF. DNA for the CDR3: TGTGCCAGTAGTATCGATCCCCTATTCAACAATGAGCAGTTCTTC.

This clonotype was counted ten times or more. The gene calls are TRBV6-1 and TRBJ1-1, with D perhaps TRBD1 (6 bases). From germline, CDR1 is MNHNS and CDR2 SASEGT. This CDR3 region has 14 residues. The V gene lost 6 bases and the J gene lost 2 bases, with 13 bases spanning the gap. The CDR3 DNA is TGTGCCAGCAGCCAGGGGAACCTTAACACTGAAGCTTTCTTT. Residues: CASSQGNLNTEAFF.

This clonotype has more than one count but fewer than ten. The rearrangement joins TRBV20-1 to TRBJ2-1; 7 nucleotides agree with TRBD2. This CDR3 spans 12 amino acids. With V trimmed by 3 bases and J by 5 bases, 1 base remained unmatched. CDR1 DFQATT and CDR2 SNEGSKA come from the germline V gene (reference sequence). CDR3 in DNA: TGCAGTGCTAGGGGGACTAACAATGAGCAGTTCTTC. It translates to CSARGTNNEQFF.

With respect to this clonotype: This may stem from a read error, because a much larger clone lies one nucleotide away. The chain employs TRBV7-9 and TRBJ1-1; no clear D. Trimming removed 3 bases at V and 0 bases at J, with 5 bases between. In germline, CDR1 is SEHNR, CDR2 FQNEAQ (reference sequence). The CDR3 spans 13 residues. The CDR3 DNA follows: TGTGCCAGCAGCTTCGCCTTGAACACTGAAGCTTTCTTT. Its protein is CASSFALNTEAFF.

This clonotype was seen at least ten times. The chain has TRBV6-5 and TRBJ2-7; D is uncertain. This CDR3 contains 14 residues. Germline CDR1 reads MNHEY; CDR2 reads SVGAGI. Trimming removed 0 bases at V and 3 bases at J, with 9 bases between. As DNA, the CDR3 is TGTGCCAGCAGTTACTCGCCGACAAACTACGAGCAGTACTTC. It specifies CASSYSPTNYEQYF.

The sample holds a few counts of this clonotype. The rearrangement joins TRBV2 to TRBJ1-1, with D unclear. V was trimmed by 11 bases and J by 6 bases, leaving 16 bases between them. CDR3 size: 12 residues. Germline V gene lookup returns CDR1 SNHLY and CDR2 FYNNEI. Written as DNA, the CDR3 is TGTGCCGGACGCGTAGGTATCTCTGAAGCTTTCTTT. Its translation is CAGRVGISEAFF. Supplemented by reference TRBV2 and TRBJ1-1, the full variable domain reads EPEVTQTPSHQVTQMGQEVILRCVPISNHLYFYWYRQILGQKVEFLVSFYNNEISEKSEIFDDQFSVERPDGSNFTLKIRSTKLEDSAMYFCAGRVGISEAFFGQGTRLTVV.

The genes are TRBV24-1 and TRBJ1-1; maybe TRBD1 (5 bases). The CDR3 has 18 residues. Trimming stripped 3 bases from V and 4 bases from J, with 23 bases between. Germline assignment: CDR1 KGHDR and CDR2 SFDVKD. CDR3 sequence (DNA): TGTGCCACCAGTGATACCCCCGGGACTCAATCGGGAGCCACTGAAGCTTTCTTT. Translated: CATSDTPGTQSGATEAFF.

In its sample, this clonotype was seen a few times. This chain links TRBV29-1 with TRBJ2-2; 12 bases align to TRBD2. The CDR3 is 13 amino acids. With 7 bases clipped from V and 5 bases from J, the junction kept 2 bases outside the gene matches. Germline CDR1 reads SQVTM; CDR2 reads ANQGSEA. DNA for the CDR3: TGCAGCGCGACTAGCGGGAGTACCGGGGAGCTGTTTTTT. It is translated as CSATSGSTGELFF.

A few counts support this clonotype. The CDR3 spells CASGLALTGNEQFF. Here the CDR3 DNA reads TGTGCTAGTGGTTTGGCCCTGACGGGCAATGAGCAGTTCTTC. The chain joins TRBV12-5 to TRBJ2-1; D gene uncertain. V was cut by 1 base and J by 6 bases, with 10 bases left in between. The CDR3 runs to 14 residues. Germline values: CDR1 LGHNT, CDR2 FRNRAP.

The chain combines TRBV4-2 with TRBJ2-7, with 10 bases aligning to TRBD2. The J segment lost 5 bases and the V segment lost 3 bases, leaving 16 bases of the junction unmatched. This CDR3 is 18 amino acids long. The germline V gene has CDR1 LGHNA and CDR2 YNFKEQ. For the CDR3, the DNA is TGTGCCAGCAGCCAGGACCCCGGCACTAGCGGGACTGGGCACGAGCAGTACTTC. It specifies CASSQDPGTSGTGHEQYF.

V usage is TRBV7-3 and J usage is TRBJ2-5; D gene unclear. V lost 1 base and J lost 5, with 8 bases in between. Germline V gene sequence: CDR1 SGHTA, CDR2 FQGTGA. There are 13 residues in the CDR3. CDR3 region: CASSLMIQETQYF. DNA of the CDR3: TGTGCCAGCAGCTTAATGATTCAGGAGACCCAGTACTTC.

J is TRBJ1-5 and V is TRBV14; a weak D match, TRBD1 (5 bases). The length of the CDR3 is 14 residues. V was cut by 3 bases and J by 5 bases, with 11 bases left in between. Germline values: CDR1 SGHDN, CDR2 FVKESK. CDR3 sequence: CASSQGGGDQPQHF. For the CDR3, the DNA is TGTGCCAGCAGCCAGGGGGGAGGAGATCAGCCCCAGCATTTT.

This clonotype has a handful of counts. The CDR3 does not close with the conserved phenylalanine or tryptophan, likely indicating a read error. The chain links TRBV28 to TRBJ2-7; D gene unclear. Trimming took 3 bases from V and 5 from J, leaving 5 bases between them. CDR1 MDHEN and CDR2 SYDVKM come from the germline V gene. CDR3 length: 11 amino acids. CDR3 sequence: CASSLTHEQYL. The CDR3 coding sequence is TGTGCCAGCAGTTTGACCCACGAGCAGTACCTC.

The J gene is TRBJ2-5, the V gene TRBV7-9, with D perhaps matching TRBD2 (5 bases). CDR1 is SEHNR, CDR2 FQNEAQ, per germline (reference sequence). The CDR3 is 15 amino acids. V lost 3 bases to trimming and J lost 0 bases, with 11 bases between them. CDR3 DNA sequence: TGTGCCAGCAGCTTCGGGGTTAGCCACCAAGAGACCCAGTACTTC. Amino acids: CASSFGVSHQETQYF.

This clonotype was recorded at least ten times. This rearrangement joins TRBV7-9 to TRBJ2-5, with D perhaps being TRBD1 or TRBD2 (5 bases each). This CDR3 comprises 15 residues. Per germline, CDR1 SEHNR and CDR2 FQNEAQ (reference sequence). V lost 3 bases, J lost 5 bases, and 16 bases lay in between. The CDR3: CASSLDPGPKETQYF. The CDR3 nucleotides are TGTGCCAGCAGCTTGGATCCGGGACCTAAGGAGACCCAGTACTTC.

This clonotype was counted ten times or more. The chain joins TRBV29-1 to TRBJ2-5; TRBD1 matches 7 bases. The CDR3 length is 17 residues. Looked up from germline, CDR1 is SQVTM and CDR2 is ANQGSEA. Germline trimming cut 3 bases from V and 4 bases from J; bases unmatched to any gene: 17. This chain's CDR3 is CSVEGLTGSEIGETQYF. CDR3 coding DNA: TGCAGCGTTGAGGGTCTGACAGGGAGCGAAATAGGAGAGACCCAGTACTTC.

This clonotype was counted ten times or more. J is TRBJ2-7 and V is TRBV28; TRBD2 agrees at 9 bases. Germline V CDR1 and CDR2: MDHEN, SYDVKM. V gave up 7 bases and J gave up 5 bases; unmatched junction bases: 6. This CDR3 has 13 amino acids. CDR3 region: CASTLAGPDEQYF. CDR3 nucleotides: TGTGCCAGCACCCTAGCGGGACCCGACGAGCAGTACTTC.

The rearrangement links TRBV19 to TRBJ1-4; 7 bases match TRBD1. The V and J ends lost 5 bases and 6 bases, in that order; junction bases with no gene match: 9. The CDR3 length is 15 residues. Germline V CDR1 and CDR2: LNHDA, SQIVND (reference sequence). The CDR3 spells CASSQPSGTDEKLFF. The CDR3 DNA reads as TGTGCCAGTAGTCAACCCTCCGGGACAGATGAAAAACTGTTTTTT.

This clonotype was seen repeatedly, ten times or more. The gene calls are TRBV6-1 and TRBJ2-7; D not certain. The CDR3 consists of 11 residues. Per the germline V gene, CDR1 is MNHNS and CDR2 is SASEGT. Trimming stripped 8 bases from V and 2 bases from J, with 7 bases between. CDR3 in amino acids: CASRGAYEQYF. The CDR3 DNA sequence: TGTGCCAGCCGCGGAGCCTACGAGCAGTACTTC.